One and the same sample provided the 23 T cell receptor beta chains below, sequenced in a study of CD8+CD57+ T cells in acquired aplastic anemia. An expansion of CD8+CD57+ cells by flow cytometry had been shown in patients chosen for sequencing. Using genomic DNA as the template, TCR beta VDJ and CDR3 profiling was carried out. MiXCR was run by TCRdb on the reads, yielding one entry per CDR3 protein. This sample has about 75,000 distinct CDR3 sequences, with 70% found just once. The sample comprised sorted CD4+, CD8+, or CD8+CD57+ T cells (not recorded which) from PBMCs. The receptors derive from a human donor with aplastic anemia.

This clonotype was picked up one time. The genes are TRBV7-8 and TRBJ1-3; no clear D gene. Germline values: CDR1 SGHVS, CDR2 FQNEAQ. The CDR3 sequence is 11 residues long. V was pared by 5 bases and J by 4 bases, with 3 bases between. The CDR3 spells CASSGGNTIYF. The CDR3 nucleotides are TGTGCCAGCAGCGGCGGAAACACCATATATTTT.

This clonotype was counted between two and nine times. The CDR3 DNA is TGTGCCAGCAGTCGGGACCCTACCTACGAGCAGTACTTC. As protein: CASSRDPTYEQYF. The J gene is TRBJ2-7, the V gene TRBV6-1; D tentatively fits TRBD1 or TRBD2 (5 bases each). V was cut by 5 bases and J by 2 bases, with 10 bases left in between. Germline V gives CDR1 MNHNS, CDR2 SASEGT. The length of the CDR3 is 13 residues.

The rearrangement uses TRBV20-1 and TRBJ2-7, with D perhaps TRBD1 (5 bases). The CDR3 is made up of 11 amino acids. The ends were cut back, 6 bases at V and 4 bases at J, with 10 bases in the middle. CDR1 and CDR2 (germline): DFQATT, SNEGSKA (reference sequence). CDR3 amino acids: CSANQGYEQYF. In nucleotides, the CDR3 is TGCAGTGCAAATCAGGGATACGAGCAGTACTTC.

The V and J genes are TRBV20-1 and TRBJ1-5; no clear D gene. V lost 5 bases and J lost 6, with 14 bases in between. CDR3 length: 13 residues. Looked up from germline, CDR1 is DFQATT and CDR2 is SNEGSKA (reference sequence). The CDR3 sequence is CSAWSLGFQPQHF. The CDR3 DNA reads as TGCAGTGCTTGGTCCCTAGGTTTTCAGCCCCAGCATTTT.

This chain uses TRBV29-1 with TRBJ1-1, with D hard to call. The CDR3 runs to 13 residues. Looked up from germline, CDR1 is SQVTM and CDR2 is ANQGSEA. V was trimmed by 3 bases and J by 0 bases, leaving 8 bases between them. The CDR3 DNA is TGCAGCGTTGAGGTAGGGCTGAACACTGAAGCTTTCTTT. Translating it yields CSVEVGLNTEAFF.

The DNA of the CDR3 is TGTGCCACCAGCAACCCACCTGGAGGTCGCAATGAGCAGTTCTTC. It translates to CATSNPPGGRNEQFF. The chain recombines TRBV15 with TRBJ2-1; D may be TRBD2 (5 bases). The CDR3 totals 15 residues. V was trimmed by 4 bases and J by 6 bases, leaving 16 bases between them. Germline V gene data show CDR1 as LNHNV and CDR2 as YYDKDF (reference sequence).

The V and J genes are TRBV29-1 and TRBJ1-5; D is undetermined. Germline V gene lookup returns CDR1 SQVTM and CDR2 ANQGSEA. V was pared by 0 bases and J by 6 bases, with 9 bases between. The CDR3 consists of 13 residues. DNA of the CDR3: TGCAGCGTTGAAGATCAGGAAGGTCAGCCCCAGCATTTT. Translated: CSVEDQEGQPQHF.

This sequence joins TRBV7-3 and TRBJ1-2, with TRBD1 as a possible D gene (6 bases). There are 12 residues in the CDR3. From germline, CDR1 is SGHTA and CDR2 FQGTGA. Trimming removed 4 bases at V and 4 bases at J, with 7 bases between. CDR3 nucleotide sequence: TGTGCCAGCAGCTCAGGGGCCTATGGCTACACCTTC. Its translation is CASSSGAYGYTF.

The CDR3 reads CASSTQTNTEAFF. The CDR3 DNA sequence: TGTGCCAGCAGTACACAGACGAACACTGAAGCTTTCTTT. The chain combines TRBV2 with TRBJ1-1, with D hard to call. The germline V and J ends were trimmed by 5 bases and 1 base, with 8 bases remaining between them. Germline V gives CDR1 SNHLY, CDR2 FYNNEI. This CDR3 is 13 amino acids long. The variable domain in full, completed from reference TRBV2 and TRBJ1-1, reads EPEVTQTPSHQVTQMGQEVILRCVPISNHLYFYWYRQILGQKVEFLVSFYNNEISEKSEIFDDQFSVERPDGSNFTLKIRSTKLEDSAMYFCASSTQTNTEAFFGQGTRLTVV.

This chain joins TRBV2 and TRBJ2-3; D is unclear. The germline V gene encodes CDR1 SNHLY and CDR2 FYNNEI. The V and J ends lost 2 bases and 6 bases respectively, with 12 bases between them. The CDR3 sequence is 14 residues long. The chain's CDR3 is CASSESTVGDTQYF. CDR3 coding DNA: TGTGCCAGCAGTGAAAGTACTGTCGGCGATACGCAGTATTTT.

The V gene is TRBV14, the J gene TRBJ1-2; D may be TRBD1 (5 bases). Germline CDR1 is SGHDN and CDR2 is FVKESK. Trimming took 4 bases from V and 13 from J, leaving 16 bases between them. This CDR3 spans 12 amino acids. The CDR3 reads CASSLGTAHSTF. CDR3 DNA sequence: TGTGCCAGCAGCCTGGGGACCGCGCACTCCACCTTC.

This chain links TRBV7-2 with TRBJ2-7; 11 bases align to TRBD2. V lost 5 bases and J lost 3; bases outside the gene matches: 6. The germline V gene encodes CDR1 SGHTA and CDR2 FQGNSA. This CDR3 has 15 residues. The CDR3 loop reads CASSLGTSGFYEQYF. CDR3 in DNA: TGTGCCAGCAGCCTTGGGACTAGCGGATTCTACGAGCAGTACTTC.

The chain couples TRBV6-5 to TRBJ1-2, with D perhaps matching TRBD1 (5 bases). The CDR3 length is 15 residues. Germline V gene data show CDR1 as MNHEY and CDR2 as SVGAGI. Trimming left V 6 bases short and J 4 bases short, with 18 bases between. This CDR3 reads CASSYKYTGGYGYTF. The DNA for the CDR3 is TGTGCCAGCAGCTATAAGTATACGGGGGGCTATGGCTACACCTTC.

J is TRBJ1-2 and V is TRBV25-1; D ambiguous. Trimming left V 3 bases short and J 0 bases short, with 11 bases between. The CDR3 loop spans 15 amino acids. Germline CDR1 reads MGHDK; CDR2 reads SYGVNS. CDR3: CASSDPNPSNYGYTF. The CDR3 nucleotides read TGTGCCAGCAGTGACCCTAACCCATCTAACTATGGCTACACCTTC.

The gene calls are TRBV20-1 and TRBJ2-7; TRBD2 aligns across 15 bases. The CDR3 totals 15 residues. CDR1 is DFQATT and CDR2 is SNEGSKA in the germline V gene (reference sequence). V lost 3 bases and J lost 6; bases outside the gene matches: 6. The CDR3 coding sequence is TGCAGTGCTAGGGACGGGACTAGCGGGAGGAGCGAGCAGTACTTC. Translated, it gives CSARDGTSGRSEQYF.

The V call is TRBV12-5, the J call TRBJ2-1, with 7 bases lining up with TRBD1. The germline V gene encodes CDR1 LGHNT and CDR2 FRNRAP. V trimming: 3 bases; J trimming: 2 bases; junction bases outside the gene matches: 10. The CDR3 contains 17 residues. CDR3 sequence: CASGFVIGTEPYNEQFF. The CDR3 nucleotides are TGTGCTAGTGGTTTTGTAATCGGGACAGAACCCTACAATGAGCAGTTCTTC.

The CDR3 nucleotides are TGTGCCAGCAGCTCGACGCGACAGGGTCATGGGAACACCATATATTTT. Translating gives CASSSTRQGHGNTIYF. V and J are TRBV5-6 and TRBJ1-3; 7 bases map to TRBD1. Germline V gene lookup returns CDR1 SGHDT and CDR2 YYEEEE. This CDR3 is 16 amino acids long. V trimming: 3 bases; J trimming: 7 bases; junction bases outside the gene matches: 13.

This clonotype was seen just once. The chain links TRBV15 to TRBJ1-2; maybe TRBD1 (5 bases). The CDR3 has 16 amino acids. V was trimmed by 0 bases and J by 0 bases, leaving 11 bases between them. Germline CDR1 and CDR2: LNHNV and YYDKDF (reference sequence). The CDR3 region has the DNA TGTGCCACCAGCAGAGATCACGGGGGGACTAACTATGGCTACACCTTC. It specifies CATSRDHGGTNYGYTF.

This clonotype was seen only a few times. The rearrangement uses TRBV2 and TRBJ2-7, with TRBD2 as a possible D gene (6 bases). Trimming pared 4 bases from V and 10 bases from J, leaving 17 bases between. Germline CDR1 SNHLY, CDR2 FYNNEI. The CDR3 extends over 13 amino acids. The CDR3 DNA follows: TGTGCCAGCAGTGCCGGGGGAACGGCCAGTCAGTACTTC. Translation gives CASSAGGTASQYF.

Only one count was recorded for this clonotype. Lacking the conserved final phenylalanine or tryptophan, this CDR3 likely reflects a read error. The rearrangement uses TRBV7-3 and TRBJ1-1; maybe TRBD1 (6 bases). CDR1 SGHTA and CDR2 FQGTGA come from the germline V gene. This CDR3 contains 13 residues. The V end lost 3 bases, the J end lost 3 bases, and 8 bases lay between the germline ends. The CDR3 here is CASSFAGDTEAFS. CDR3 nucleotide sequence: TGTGCCAGCAGCTTTGCAGGGGACACTGAAGCTTTCTCT.

The chain links TRBV24-1 to TRBJ2-1; TRBD1 matches at 7 bases. Germline CDR1 is KGHDR and CDR2 is SFDVKD. With 3 bases clipped from V and 4 bases from J, the junction kept 8 bases outside the gene matches. The CDR3 has 16 residues. The CDR3 DNA reads TGTGCCACCAGTGATGCCGGCACAGGGGTTTACAATGAGCAGTTCTTC. This codes for CATSDAGTGVYNEQFF.

V and J are TRBV9 and TRBJ2-2; weak D call: TRBD1 (5 bases). Germline loops: CDR1 SGDLS, CDR2 YYNGEE. This CDR3 region has 16 residues. The V gene lost 0 bases and the J gene lost 3 bases, with 12 bases spanning the gap. CDR3 region: CASSVGSGSHTGELFF. The CDR3 DNA reads TGTGCCAGCAGCGTAGGCTCAGGGTCCCACACCGGGGAGCTGTTTTTT.

In the case of this clonotype: One end of the junction does not line up with germline, which may come from a read error. The chain recombines TRBV5-3 with TRBJ2-1; TRBD1 might be the D (5 bases). TRBV5-3 is recorded as an ORF, its role being uncertain. The CDR3 contains 13 residues. The CDR3 coding sequence is TGCGCCAGCAGCCAAACCTTGGGGCCGGAGCAGTTCTTC. Protein: CASSQTLGPEQFF.